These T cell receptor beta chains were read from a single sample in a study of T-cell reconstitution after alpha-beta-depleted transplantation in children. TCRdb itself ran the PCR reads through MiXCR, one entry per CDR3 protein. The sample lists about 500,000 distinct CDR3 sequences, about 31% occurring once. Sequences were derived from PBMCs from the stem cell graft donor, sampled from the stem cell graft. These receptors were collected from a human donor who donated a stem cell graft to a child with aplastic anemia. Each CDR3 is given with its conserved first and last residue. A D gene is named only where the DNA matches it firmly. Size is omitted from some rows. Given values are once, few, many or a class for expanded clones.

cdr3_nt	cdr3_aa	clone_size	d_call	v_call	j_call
TGTGCCACCAGTGATCTAGGGACAGCGAATGAGCAGTTCTTC	CATSDLGTANEQFF	.	TRBD1	TRBV24-1	TRBJ2-1
TGCAGTGCTAGAGGGCGCCGTCAGCCCCAGCATTTT	CSARGRRQPQHF	few	.	TRBV20-1	TRBJ1-5
TGTGCCATCAGGCCCCCGGGAGTATCTGAAGCTTTCTTT	CAIRPPGVSEAFF	.	.	TRBV10-3	TRBJ1-1
TGTGCCAGCAGCGTAAATGGATCACCCCTCCACTTT	CASSVNGSPLHF	few	.	TRBV9	TRBJ1-6
TGTGCCAGCAGTCGACTAGCGCTGAACACCGGGGAGCTGTTTTTT	CASSRLALNTGELFF	.	TRBD2	TRBV28	TRBJ2-2
TGCAGTGCTAGACCTCGGGACAGGGGGCTCTACAATGAGCAGTTCTTC	CSARPRDRGLYNEQFF	.	TRBD1	TRBV20-1	TRBJ2-1
TGCAGCGTTGATCCACTAGCGACGTCCTACAATGAGCAGTTCTTC	CSVDPLATSYNEQFF	few	TRBD2	TRBV29-1	TRBJ2-1
TGTGCCAGCACCGAGGGGGCAAATCAGCCCCAGCATTTT	CASTEGANQPQHF	few	TRBD1	TRBV7-2	TRBJ1-5
TGTGCCACCAGTCAGGGGCAGTTCTTC	CATSQGQFF	.	.	TRBV24-1	TRBJ2-1
TGTGCCAGCAGTTACTCGTCCAGGGGGCGGACTGAAGCTTTCTTT	CASSYSSRGRTEAFF	.	TRBD1	TRBV6-5	TRBJ1-1